The 30 T cell receptor beta chains below all came from one sample that was sequenced in a study of naive and memory T cell subsets. TCR cDNA received a 3' ligated oligonucleotide that carried a UMI. Four PCR rounds used nested alpha and beta constant region primers plus the SP2 primer. TCRdb re-called the 5' RACE reads through MiXCR, storing one row per CDR3 protein. The sample yields some 60,000 distinct CDR3 sequences, 6% to 8% seen once. All receptors derive from a female donor in good health.

A few counts support this clonotype. The V gene is TRBV7-2, the J gene TRBJ2-1, with a weak D call TRBD1 (7 bases). This CDR3 spans 13 amino acids. V dropped 1 base and J dropped 9 bases, with 10 bases sitting between them. The V gene's germline CDR1 is SGHTA and CDR2 FQGNSA. CDR3 nucleotides: TGTGCCAGCAGCTTAGACAGGGGAGGTGAGCAGTTCTTC. Its protein is CASSLDRGGEQFF.

This sequence joins TRBV29-1 and TRBJ2-7; D is uncertain. V lost 4 bases to trimming and J lost 2 bases, with 6 bases between them. This CDR3 has 11 residues. Germline CDR1 reads SQVTM; CDR2 reads ANQGSEA. CDR3 nucleotide sequence: TGCAGCGTTGTGTACACCTACGAGCAGTACTTC. Translation: CSVVYTYEQYF.

This clonotype was found many times. The chain joins TRBV29-1 to TRBJ2-7; 8 bases fit TRBD1. With 6 bases clipped from V and 2 bases from J, the junction kept 15 bases outside the gene matches. The CDR3 has 16 amino acids. CDR1 SQVTM and CDR2 ANQGSEA come from the germline V gene. The CDR3, as DNA: TGCAGCGTCCGCAACCAAGGAGGGACAGGTACCTACGAGCAGTACTTC. The encoded protein is CSVRNQGGTGTYEQYF.

This clonotype was recorded at least ten times. The chain links TRBV20-1 to TRBJ2-7, with 8 bases matching TRBD2. Per germline, CDR1 DFQATT and CDR2 SNEGSKA (reference sequence). V trimming: 6 bases; J trimming: 7 bases; junction bases outside the gene matches: 14. The CDR3 spans 14 residues. The CDR3 protein is CSALPGWTGGEQYF. DNA for the CDR3: TGCAGTGCACTCCCGGGATGGACGGGGGGGGAGCAGTACTTC.

This clonotype was detected only a few times. This chain links TRBV30 with TRBJ1-6; a weak D match, TRBD1 (6 bases). CDR1 and CDR2 from the germline V gene are GTSNPN and SVGIG (reference sequence). The V and J ends lost 0 bases and 6 bases respectively, with 12 bases between them. CDR3 length: 15 amino acids. CDR3 in amino acids: CAWSVPGARNSPLHF. The CDR3 bases are TGTGCCTGGAGTGTACCAGGGGCGCGTAATTCACCCCTCCACTTT.

This clonotype occurred a few times. The chain is built from TRBV20-1 and TRBJ1-2; possibly TRBD1 for D (6 bases). Deletions cut 3 bases from V and 8 bases from J, with 13 bases between. There are 12 residues in the CDR3. The germline V gene encodes CDR1 DFQATT and CDR2 SNEGSKA (reference sequence). CDR3 DNA: TGCAGTGCTAGTAACGGGGGGCTGGGCTACACCTTC. Translating gives CSASNGGLGYTF.

This clonotype was counted at least ten times. The chain carries TRBV14 and TRBJ1-3; no reliable D call. The CDR3 consists of 14 residues. Trimming stripped 4 bases from V and 0 bases from J, with 7 bases between. The germline V gene encodes CDR1 SGHDN and CDR2 FVKESK. The CDR3 DNA is TGTGCCAGCAGCCGGGGTGGCTCTGGAAACACCATATATTTT. Its translation is CASSRGGSGNTIYF.

Many counts were recorded for this clonotype. This chain links TRBV20-1 with TRBJ2-1; the match to TRBD1 covers 9 bases. The ends lost 6 bases at V and 8 bases at J; junction bases unmatched: 5. The length of the CDR3 is 12 residues. Germline V gene lookup returns CDR1 DFQATT and CDR2 SNEGSKA (reference sequence). The CDR3 region has the DNA TGCAGTGCCCCCCGACAGGGGGATGAGCAGTTCTTC. Its protein product is CSAPRQGDEQFF.

This clonotype was seen many times. V gene TRBV15 combines with J gene TRBJ1-3; D remains unclear. V was shortened by 0 bases and J by 5 bases, with 5 bases between the two germline ends. The CDR3 has 13 amino acids. Germline loops: CDR1 LNHNV, CDR2 YYDKDF (reference sequence). CDR3 amino acids: CATSRDDRNTIYF. For the CDR3, the DNA is TGTGCCACCAGCAGAGACGACAGAAACACCATATATTTT.

This clonotype was seen ten or more times. V and J are TRBV3-2 and TRBJ1-5; TRBD1, the table's D call, was not compared with the DNA. TRBV3-2 is a pseudogene. CDR3 size: 15 residues. Written as DNA, the CDR3 is TGTGCCAGCAGCCAATGGGCCAGGAGCAATCAGCCCCAGCATTTT. It is translated as CASSQWARSNQPQHF.

This clonotype was found many times. The V call is TRBV5-1, the J call TRBJ2-1, with D possibly TRBD2 on 6 matching bases. This CDR3 spans 15 amino acids. V lost 0 bases and J 8 bases, leaving 15 bases between the germline ends. The germline CDR1 and CDR2 sequences are SGHRS and YFSETQ. The CDR3 loop is CASSLGHHWEDEQFF. The CDR3 DNA sequence: TGCGCCAGCAGCTTGGGTCACCATTGGGAGGATGAGCAGTTCTTC.

The table lists this clonotype with a few counts. The J gene is TRBJ2-6, the V gene TRBV12-3 or TRBV12-4, with D uncertain. The CDR3 has 13 residues. V was cut by 5 bases and J by 4 bases, with 6 bases left in between. CDR3 sequence: CASSHSGANVLTF. CDR3 DNA: TGTGCCAGCAGTCACTCGGGGGCCAACGTCCTGACTTTC.

This clonotype was seen many times. This chain uses TRBV6-1 with TRBJ1-1; D is unclear. CDR1 is MNHNS and CDR2 is SASEGT in the germline V gene. The V end was cut by 6 bases, the J end by 4 bases, with 15 bases between. This CDR3 region has 14 residues. CDR3 sequence: CASREKRVTTEAFF. In nucleotides, the CDR3 is TGTGCCAGCAGGGAAAAGAGGGTAACCACTGAAGCTTTCTTT.

This clonotype was recorded at least ten times. V and J are TRBV29-1 and TRBJ1-1; D remains ambiguous. The germline gives CDR1 SQVTM, CDR2 ANQGSEA. This CDR3 is built from 10 residues. Trimming left V 7 bases short and J 6 bases short, with 9 bases between. CDR3 DNA: TGCAGCGCGGCATATCCTGAAGCTTTCTTT. Translation gives CSAAYPEAFF.

In its sample, this clonotype was seen many times. The rearrangement joins TRBV12-3 or TRBV12-4 to TRBJ1-4; D uncertain. V was clipped by 6 bases and J by 4 bases, with 9 bases between them. This CDR3 spans 13 amino acids. The chain's CDR3 is CASRDHGNEKLFF. The CDR3 coding sequence is TGTGCCAGCAGGGATCATGGTAATGAAAAACTGTTTTTT.

This clonotype was counted ten times or more. This rearrangement joins TRBV27 to TRBJ1-1; a possible D gene is TRBD1 (6 bases). Trimming left V 7 bases short and J 6 bases short, with 9 bases between. CDR1 is MNHEY, CDR2 SMNVEV, per germline (reference sequence). The CDR3 runs 11 residues. The CDR3 protein is CASKGGAEAFF. The CDR3 bases are TGTGCCAGCAAAGGGGGGGCTGAAGCTTTCTTT.

The V call is TRBV6-2 or TRBV6-3, the J call TRBJ1-5, with D perhaps matching TRBD1 (5 bases). The CDR3 is made up of 13 amino acids. The V gene lost 2 bases and the J gene lost 8 bases, with 10 bases spanning the gap. Germline-derived CDR1 and CDR2 are MNHEY and SVGEGT. This CDR3 reads CASSYGGMKPQHF. DNA of the CDR3: TGTGCCAGCAGTTACGGGGGAATGAAGCCCCAGCATTTT.

This sequence joins TRBV6-2 or TRBV6-3 and TRBJ1-2; D uncertain. Germline V gene data show CDR1 as MNHEY and CDR2 as SVGEGT. This CDR3 has 14 residues. V was shortened by 6 bases and J by 6 bases, with 17 bases between the two germline ends. In nucleotides, the CDR3 is TGTGCCAGCAGCCCTACGACTGGGGAAAATGGCTACACCTTC. Amino acid sequence: CASSPTTGENGYTF.

The chain has TRBV15 and TRBJ2-3; tentatively, D is TRBD2 (5 bases). The CDR3 has 15 amino acids. Germline V gives CDR1 LNHNV, CDR2 YYDKDF (reference sequence). The V end was cut by 1 base, the J end by 3 bases, with 11 bases between. This CDR3 is CATSRGRGRTDTQYF. The CDR3 coding sequence is TGTGCCACCAGCAGAGGCCGGGGTAGGACAGATACGCAGTATTTT. The full variable domain, in which reference TRBV15 and TRBJ2-3 provide the parts outside the CDR3, is DAMVIQNPRYQVTQFGKPVTLSCSQTLNHNVMYWYQQKSSQAPKLLFHYYDKDFNNEADTPDNFQSRRPNTSFCFLDIRSPGLGDTAMYLCATSRGRGRTDTQYFGPGTRLTVL.

This clonotype has ten or more counts. CDR3 DNA sequence: TGTGCCAGCAGCTTAGCGCAAGAAGACTACACCTTC. Protein: CASSLAQEDYTF. The chain has TRBV7-8 and TRBJ1-2; the D is unclear. The germline V gene encodes CDR1 SGHVS and CDR2 FQNEAQ. This CDR3 comprises 12 residues. Trimming removed 0 bases at V and 10 bases at J, with 9 bases between.

This clonotype came up a few times. This rearrangement joins TRBV6-6 to TRBJ2-1; TRBD2 aligns across 11 bases. Germline trimming cut 8 bases from V and 9 bases from J; bases unmatched to any gene: 9. The CDR3 loop spans 14 amino acids. From germline, CDR1 is MNHNY and CDR2 SVGAGI (reference sequence). The CDR3 DNA sequence: TGTGCCAGCGGGACTAGCGGAGCCCGTGGTGAGCAGTTCTTC. It specifies CASGTSGARGEQFF.

This clonotype was observed a few times. The chain links TRBV11-2 to TRBJ1-2, with D possibly TRBD1 on 5 matching bases. CDR3 length equals 16 residues. Germline CDR1 and CDR2: SGHAT and FQNNGV. Trimming stripped 7 bases from V and 4 bases from J, with 22 bases between. CDR3 region: CASTHLGGSSSYGYTF. The CDR3, as DNA: TGTGCCAGCACCCATCTGGGGGGTTCGTCTAGCTATGGCTACACCTTC.

V and J are TRBV6-2 or TRBV6-3 and TRBJ2-4; 7 bases map to TRBD1. Germline CDR1 MNHEY, CDR2 SVGEGT. The CDR3 runs 14 residues. The V and J ends lost 7 bases and 1 base, in that order; junction bases with no gene match: 4. The CDR3 sequence: CASTPDRAKNIQYF. CDR3 DNA sequence: TGTGCCAGCACCCCGGACAGGGCCAAAAACATTCAGTACTTC.

J is TRBJ2-1 and V is TRBV20-1, with D possibly being TRBD2 (6 bases). CDR3 size: 13 residues. Germline V gives CDR1 DFQATT, CDR2 SNEGSKA (reference sequence). Trimming left V 0 bases short and J 7 bases short, with 10 bases between. Here the CDR3 reads CSARDPGRNEQFF. The CDR3 region has the DNA TGCAGTGCTAGAGATCCGGGGAGGAATGAGCAGTTCTTC.

This clonotype was picked up a small number of times. The J gene is TRBJ2-3, the V gene TRBV20-1, with 8 bases identical to TRBD2. V trimming: 6 bases; J trimming: 8 bases; junction bases outside the gene matches: 16. The germline V gene encodes CDR1 DFQATT and CDR2 SNEGSKA (reference sequence). This CDR3 is 15 amino acids long. Here the CDR3 DNA reads TGCAGTGCATCCCCGGGACTAGGCATCGTAGGTACGCAGTATTTT. Its translation is CSASPGLGIVGTQYF.

The table lists this clonotype with many counts. The chain uses TRBV6-5 and TRBJ1-6, with 7 bases lining up with TRBD1. This CDR3 region has 14 residues. Germline V lookup: CDR1 MNHEY, CDR2 SVGAGI. The ends lost 6 bases at V and 9 bases at J; junction bases unmatched: 8. The CDR3 region is CASRKQGRGSPLHF. CDR3 sequence (DNA): TGTGCCAGCAGGAAACAGGGGAGAGGTTCACCCCTCCACTTT.

This clonotype was counted ten times or more. CDR3 coding DNA: TGTGCCAGCAGCCAAGAGATTGGCCCGGGAGGGAATGAGCAGTTCTTC. Encoded protein: CASSQEIGPGGNEQFF. V is TRBV3-1 and J is TRBJ2-1; 8 positions agree with TRBD2. The CDR3 consists of 16 residues. Germline-derived CDR1 and CDR2 are LGHDT and YNNKEL (reference sequence). Trimming cost V 0 bases and J 7 bases; bases outside gene matches: 8.

This clonotype was picked up many times. CDR3 DNA sequence: TGTGCCAGCAGTGGCCGGGACAGGGGGGACTATGGCTACACCTTC. The encoded protein is CASSGRDRGDYGYTF. The genes are TRBV6-6 and TRBJ1-2, with TRBD1 identical over 11 bases. Trimming at V came to 5 bases and at J to 3 bases, leaving 5 bases not matched to a gene. The CDR3 spans 15 residues. Per germline, CDR1 MNHNY and CDR2 SVGAGI (reference sequence).

Many counts were recorded for this clonotype. The rearrangement joins TRBV18 to TRBJ2-7; a possible D gene is TRBD1 (7 bases). V was pared by 4 bases and J by 2 bases, with 12 bases between. Germline V gene lookup returns CDR1 KGHSH and CDR2 LQKENI. CDR3 length: 14 residues. The CDR3 bases are TGTGCCAGCTCACGCGGGACAGACACCTACGAGCAGTACTTC. Translated: CASSRGTDTYEQYF.

This clonotype was picked up many times. The chain combines TRBV6-2 or TRBV6-3 with TRBJ1-1, with no clear D. CDR1 and CDR2 (germline): MNHEY, SVGEGT. Trimming removed 6 bases at V and 3 bases at J, with 8 bases between. This CDR3 has 12 amino acids. The CDR3 coding sequence is TGTGCCAGCAGAGACGGCTACACTGAAGCTTTCTTT. Protein product: CASRDGYTEAFF.